This T cell receptor beta chain was recovered during a study of cytomegalovirus exposure and HLA in healthy donors. The wider study: Just over 80% of around 400 genotyped donors fell in the Caucasian-associated ancestry cluster.

Per the germline V gene, CDR1 is MNHEY and CDR2 is SMNVEV (reference sequence). Trimming removed 2 bases from V and 0 bases from J; junction bases left unmatched: 6. The CDR3 loop spans 17 amino acids. In the PCR, 60 Vbeta and 13 Jbeta primers were used. TCRdb's copy holds only in-frame clones and misses some; the assay was immunoSEQ multiplex PCR. The table records 140,000 or so clones, approximately 78% of them present only once. The specimen was PBMCs. This sequence was found in a woman aged 40-49 years in good health and CMV-seropositive. This chain joins TRBV27 and TRBJ2-7; TRBD2 aligns across 11 bases. CDR3 in amino acids: CASSLRGTSGHSYEQYF. As DNA, the CDR3 is TGTGCCAGCAGTTTACGGGGGACTAGCGGACACTCCTACGAGCAGTACTTC.